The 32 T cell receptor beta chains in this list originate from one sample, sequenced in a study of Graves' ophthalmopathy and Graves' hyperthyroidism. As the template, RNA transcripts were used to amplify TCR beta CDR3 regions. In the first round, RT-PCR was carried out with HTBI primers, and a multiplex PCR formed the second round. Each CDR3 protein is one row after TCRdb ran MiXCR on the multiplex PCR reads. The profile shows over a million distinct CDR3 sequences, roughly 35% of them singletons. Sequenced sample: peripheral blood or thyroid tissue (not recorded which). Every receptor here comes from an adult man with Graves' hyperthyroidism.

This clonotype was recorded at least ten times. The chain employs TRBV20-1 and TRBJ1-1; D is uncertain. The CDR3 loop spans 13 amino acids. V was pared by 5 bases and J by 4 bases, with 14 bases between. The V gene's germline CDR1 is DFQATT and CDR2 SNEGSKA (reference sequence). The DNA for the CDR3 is TGCAGTGCTTGGGCATCTAAGGGCACTGAAGCTTTCTTT. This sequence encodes CSAWASKGTEAFF.

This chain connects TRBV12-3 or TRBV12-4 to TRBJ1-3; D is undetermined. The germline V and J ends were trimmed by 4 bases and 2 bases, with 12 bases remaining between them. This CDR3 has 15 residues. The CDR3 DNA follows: TGTGCCAGCAGTTCTAGGGAGCAGGCTGGAAACACCATATATTTT. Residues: CASSSREQAGNTIYF.

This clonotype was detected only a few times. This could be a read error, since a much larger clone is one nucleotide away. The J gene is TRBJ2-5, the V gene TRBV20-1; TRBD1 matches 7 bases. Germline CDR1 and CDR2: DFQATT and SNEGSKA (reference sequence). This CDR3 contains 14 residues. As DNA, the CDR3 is TGCAGTGCGCCGTCATACAGGGGTGGGGAGAGCCAGTACTTC. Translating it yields CSAPSYRGGESQYF.

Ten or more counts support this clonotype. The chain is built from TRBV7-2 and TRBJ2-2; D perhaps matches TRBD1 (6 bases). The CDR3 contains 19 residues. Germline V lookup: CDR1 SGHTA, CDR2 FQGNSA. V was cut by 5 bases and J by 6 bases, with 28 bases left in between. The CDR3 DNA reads TGTGCCAGCAGCCTACACCTCCGACAGGACCAAAGACTCGCCGGGGAGCTGTTTTTT. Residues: CASSLHLRQDQRLAGELFF. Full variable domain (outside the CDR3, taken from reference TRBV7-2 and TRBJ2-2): GAGVSQSPSNKVTEKGKDVELRCDPISGHTALYWYRQSLGQGLEFLIYFQGNSAPDKSGLPSDRFSAERTGGSVSTLTIQRTQQEDSAVYLCASSLHLRQDQRLAGELFFGEGSRLTVL.

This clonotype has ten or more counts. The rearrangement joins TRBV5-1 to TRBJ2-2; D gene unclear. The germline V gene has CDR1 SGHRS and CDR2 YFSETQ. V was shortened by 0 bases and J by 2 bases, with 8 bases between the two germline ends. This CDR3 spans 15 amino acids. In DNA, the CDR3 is TGCGCCAGCAGCTTGGCCCCGAGAAACACCGGGGAGCTGTTTTTT. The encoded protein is CASSLAPRNTGELFF. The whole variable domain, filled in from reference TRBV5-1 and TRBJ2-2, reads KAGVTQTPRYLIKTRGQQVTLSCSPISGHRSVSWYQQTPGQGLQFLFEYFSETQRNKGNFPGRFSGRQFSNSRSEMNVSTLELGDSALYLCASSLAPRNTGELFFGEGSRLTVL.

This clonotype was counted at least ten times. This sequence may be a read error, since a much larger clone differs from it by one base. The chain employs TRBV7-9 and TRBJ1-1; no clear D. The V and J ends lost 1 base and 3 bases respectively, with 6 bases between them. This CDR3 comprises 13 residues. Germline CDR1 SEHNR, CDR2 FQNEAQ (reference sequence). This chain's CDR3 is CASSLGWDTEAFF. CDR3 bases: TGTGCCAGCAGCTTAGGGTGGGACACTGAAGCTTTCTTT.

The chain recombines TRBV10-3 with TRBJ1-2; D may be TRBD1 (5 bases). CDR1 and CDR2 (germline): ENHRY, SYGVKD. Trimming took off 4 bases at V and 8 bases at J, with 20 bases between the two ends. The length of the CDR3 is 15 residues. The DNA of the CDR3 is TGTGCCATCAGTGGTGTAGAGGGGCGTCGGGGAGGCTACACCTTC. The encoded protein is CAISGVEGRRGGYTF.

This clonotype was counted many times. Here the CDR3 reads CASSTRALGTGNQPQHF. DNA of the CDR3: TGTGCCAGCAGCACCCGAGCACTAGGGACGGGCAATCAGCCCCAGCATTTT. J is TRBJ1-5 and V is TRBV5-5, with D possibly TRBD1 on 5 matching bases. This CDR3 has 17 amino acids. Trimming took 4 bases from V and 2 from J, leaving 19 bases between them. Looked up from germline, CDR1 is SGHKS and CDR2 is YYEKEE (reference sequence).

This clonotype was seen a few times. This CDR3 is CASTGTALSPLHF. In nucleotides, the CDR3 is TGTGCCAGCACTGGGACCGCGTTATCACCCCTCCACTTT. V gene TRBV28 combines with J gene TRBJ1-6, with a weak D call TRBD1 (5 bases). Trimming took off 7 bases at V and 10 bases at J, with 14 bases between the two ends. The CDR3 is 13 residues long. Germline loops: CDR1 MDHEN, CDR2 SYDVKM.

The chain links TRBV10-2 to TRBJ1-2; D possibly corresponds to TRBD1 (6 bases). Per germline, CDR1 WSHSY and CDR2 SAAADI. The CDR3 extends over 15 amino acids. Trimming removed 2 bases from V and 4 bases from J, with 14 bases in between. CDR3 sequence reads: CASSEPDSPTYGYTF. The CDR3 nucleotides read TGCGCCAGCAGTGAGCCGGACAGCCCTACCTATGGCTACACCTTC.

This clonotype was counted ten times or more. The CDR3 region is CSAPGTGTTYEQYF. CDR3 DNA sequence: TGCAGTGCTCCCGGGACAGGGACCACCTACGAGCAGTACTTC. J is TRBJ2-7 and V is TRBV20-1, with 9 nucleotides matching TRBD1. V trimming: 5 bases; J trimming: 2 bases; junction bases outside the gene matches: 7. Looked up from germline, CDR1 is DFQATT and CDR2 is SNEGSKA (reference sequence). The CDR3 has 14 amino acids.

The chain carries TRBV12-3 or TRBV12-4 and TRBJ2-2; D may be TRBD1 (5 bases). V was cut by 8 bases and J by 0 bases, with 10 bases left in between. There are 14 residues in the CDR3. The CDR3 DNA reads TGTGCCAGCCTCAGGACAACGAACACCGGGGAGCTGTTTTTT. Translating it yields CASLRTTNTGELFF.

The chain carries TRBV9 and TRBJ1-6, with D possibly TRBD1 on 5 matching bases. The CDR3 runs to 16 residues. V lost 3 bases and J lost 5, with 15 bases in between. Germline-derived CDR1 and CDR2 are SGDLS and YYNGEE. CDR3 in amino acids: CASSARAGDNNSPLHF. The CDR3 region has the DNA TGTGCCAGCAGCGCCCGGGCGGGGGATAATAATTCACCCCTCCACTTT.

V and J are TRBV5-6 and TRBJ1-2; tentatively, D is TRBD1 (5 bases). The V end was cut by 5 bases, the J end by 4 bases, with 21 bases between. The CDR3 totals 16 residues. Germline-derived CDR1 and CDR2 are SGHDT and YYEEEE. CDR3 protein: CASRTAGTQSSYGYTF. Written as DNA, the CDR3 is TGTGCCAGCAGAACGGCCGGGACTCAGTCCAGCTATGGCTACACCTTC.

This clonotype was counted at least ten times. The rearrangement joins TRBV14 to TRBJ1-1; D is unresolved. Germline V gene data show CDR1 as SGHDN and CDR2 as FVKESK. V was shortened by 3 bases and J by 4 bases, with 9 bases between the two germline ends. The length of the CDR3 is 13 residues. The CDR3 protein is CASSHDLATEAFF. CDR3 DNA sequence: TGTGCCAGCAGCCATGACCTGGCCACTGAAGCTTTCTTT. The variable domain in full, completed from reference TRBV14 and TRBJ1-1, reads EAGVTQFPSHSVIEKGQTVTLRCDPISGHDNLYWYRRVMGKEIKFLLHFVKESKQDESGMPNNRFLAERTGGTYSTLKVQPAELEDSGVYFCASSHDLATEAFFGQGTRLTVV.

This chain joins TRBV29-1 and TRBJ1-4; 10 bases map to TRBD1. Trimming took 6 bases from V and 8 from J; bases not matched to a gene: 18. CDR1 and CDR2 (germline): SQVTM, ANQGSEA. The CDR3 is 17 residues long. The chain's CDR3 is CSVLRDRGMVVREKLFF. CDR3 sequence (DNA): TGCAGCGTCCTCCGGGACAGGGGAATGGTTGTCAGAGAAAAACTGTTTTTT.

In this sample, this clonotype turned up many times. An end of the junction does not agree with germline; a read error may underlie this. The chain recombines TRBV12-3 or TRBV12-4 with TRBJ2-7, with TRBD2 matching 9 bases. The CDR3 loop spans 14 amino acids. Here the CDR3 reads CASSVAGADYEQYF. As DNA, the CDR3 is TGTGCCAGCAGTGTAGCGGGAGCCGACTACGAGCAGTACTTC.

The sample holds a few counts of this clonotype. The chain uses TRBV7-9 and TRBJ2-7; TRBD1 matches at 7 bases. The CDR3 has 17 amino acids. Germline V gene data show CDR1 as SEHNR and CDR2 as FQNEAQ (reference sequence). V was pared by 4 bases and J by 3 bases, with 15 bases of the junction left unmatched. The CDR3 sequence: CASSSTTTGDRFYEQYF. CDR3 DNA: TGTGCCAGCAGCTCCACTACTACAGGGGACAGATTCTACGAGCAGTACTTC.

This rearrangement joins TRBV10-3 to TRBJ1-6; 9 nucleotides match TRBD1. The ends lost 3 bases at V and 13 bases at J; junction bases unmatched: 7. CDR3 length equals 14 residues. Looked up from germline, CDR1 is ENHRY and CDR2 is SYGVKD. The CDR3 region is CAISDGTGLLPLHF. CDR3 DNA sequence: TGTGCCATCAGTGATGGGACAGGGCTTTTGCCCCTCCACTTT.

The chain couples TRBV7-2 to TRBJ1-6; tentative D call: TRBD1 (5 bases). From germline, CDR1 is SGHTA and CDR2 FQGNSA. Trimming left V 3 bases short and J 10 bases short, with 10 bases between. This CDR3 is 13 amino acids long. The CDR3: CASSLTVGSPLHF. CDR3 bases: TGTGCCAGCAGCTTGACAGTGGGGTCACCCCTCCACTTT.

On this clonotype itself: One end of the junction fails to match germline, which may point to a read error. The CDR3 loop reads CASSLAFRSDRPENTEAF. The CDR3 DNA follows: TGTGCCAGCAGCTTAGCCTTTCGGTCAGACCGACCAGAGAACACTGAAGCTTTC. The rearrangement joins TRBV7-3 to TRBJ2-6; D is ambiguous. The germline V gene encodes CDR1 SGHTA and CDR2 FQGTGA. The CDR3 has 18 amino acids.

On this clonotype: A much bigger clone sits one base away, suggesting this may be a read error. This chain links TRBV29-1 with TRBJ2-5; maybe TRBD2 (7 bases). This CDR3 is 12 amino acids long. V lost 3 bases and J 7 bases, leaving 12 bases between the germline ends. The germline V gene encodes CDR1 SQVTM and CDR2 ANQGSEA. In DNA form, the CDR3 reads TGCAGCGTTGATAGGGGGGGGAGGACCCAGTACTTC. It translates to CSVDRGGRTQYF. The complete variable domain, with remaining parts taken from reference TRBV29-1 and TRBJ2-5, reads SAVISQKPSRDICQRGTSLTIQCQVDSQVTMMFWYRQQPGQSLTLIATANQGSEATYESGFVIDKFPISRPNLTFSTLTVSNMSPEDSSIYLCSVDRGGRTQYFGPGTRLLVL.

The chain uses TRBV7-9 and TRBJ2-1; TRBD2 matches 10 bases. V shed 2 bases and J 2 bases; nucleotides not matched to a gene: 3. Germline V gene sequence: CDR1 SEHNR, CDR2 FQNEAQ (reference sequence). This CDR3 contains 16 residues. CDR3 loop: CASSLYLAGAYNEQFF. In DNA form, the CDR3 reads TGTGCCAGCAGCTTATATCTAGCGGGAGCCTACAATGAGCAGTTCTTC.

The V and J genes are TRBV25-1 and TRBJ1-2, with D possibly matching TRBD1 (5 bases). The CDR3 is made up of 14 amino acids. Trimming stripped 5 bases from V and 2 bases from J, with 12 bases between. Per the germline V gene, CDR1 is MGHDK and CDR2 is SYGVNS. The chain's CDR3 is CASSHPGPNYGYTF. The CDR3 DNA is TGTGCCAGCAGTCATCCGGGACCGAACTATGGCTACACCTTC.

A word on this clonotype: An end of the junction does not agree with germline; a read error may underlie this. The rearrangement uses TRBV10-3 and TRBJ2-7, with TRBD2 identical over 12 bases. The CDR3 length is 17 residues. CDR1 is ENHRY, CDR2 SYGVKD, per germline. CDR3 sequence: CASSAGLAGRSTYEQYF. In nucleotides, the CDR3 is TGTGCCAGCAGTGCCGGACTAGCGGGGAGAAGTACCTACGAGCAGTACTTC.

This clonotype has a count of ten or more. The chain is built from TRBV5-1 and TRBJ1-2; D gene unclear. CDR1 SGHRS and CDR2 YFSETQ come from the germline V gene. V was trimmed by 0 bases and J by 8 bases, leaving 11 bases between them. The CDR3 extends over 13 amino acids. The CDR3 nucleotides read TGCGCCAGCAGCTTGGAGGCGGCCCGGGGCTACACCTTC. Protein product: CASSLEAARGYTF.

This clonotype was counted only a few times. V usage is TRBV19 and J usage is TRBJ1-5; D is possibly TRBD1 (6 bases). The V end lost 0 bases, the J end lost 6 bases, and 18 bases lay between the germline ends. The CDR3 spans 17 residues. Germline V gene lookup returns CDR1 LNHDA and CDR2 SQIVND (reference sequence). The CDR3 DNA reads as TGTGCCAGTAGTATAGATCTAATGACAGGCCCAGGTCAGCCCCAGCATTTT. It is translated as CASSIDLMTGPGQPQHF.

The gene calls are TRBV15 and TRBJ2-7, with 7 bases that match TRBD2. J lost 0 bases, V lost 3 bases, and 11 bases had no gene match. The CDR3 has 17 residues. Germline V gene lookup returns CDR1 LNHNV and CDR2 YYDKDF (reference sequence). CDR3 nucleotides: TGTGCCACCAGCAGCTACTCTAGCGGAACAGTCTCCTACGAGCAGTACTTC. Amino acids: CATSSYSSGTVSYEQYF.

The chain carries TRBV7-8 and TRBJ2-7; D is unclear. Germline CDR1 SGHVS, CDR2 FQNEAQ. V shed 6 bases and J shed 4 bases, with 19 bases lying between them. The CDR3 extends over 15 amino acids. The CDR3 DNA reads TGTGCCAGCAGTTTGATGTCGCAGGTTGTTTACGAGCAGTACTTC. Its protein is CASSLMSQVVYEQYF. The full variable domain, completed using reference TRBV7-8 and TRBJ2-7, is GAGVSQSPRYKVAKRGQDVALRCDPISGHVSLFWYQQALGQGPEFLTYFQNEAQLDKSGLPSDRFFAERPEGSVSTLKIQRTQQEDSAVYLCASSLMSQVVYEQYFGPGTRLTVT.

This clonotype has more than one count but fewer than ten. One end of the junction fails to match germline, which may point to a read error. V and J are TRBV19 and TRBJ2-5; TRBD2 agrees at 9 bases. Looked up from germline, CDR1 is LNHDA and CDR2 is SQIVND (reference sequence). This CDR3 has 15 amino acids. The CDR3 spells CASSIAGGDQETQHF. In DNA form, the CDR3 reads TGTGCCAGTAGTATCGCGGGAGGGGATCAAGAGACCCAGCACTTC.

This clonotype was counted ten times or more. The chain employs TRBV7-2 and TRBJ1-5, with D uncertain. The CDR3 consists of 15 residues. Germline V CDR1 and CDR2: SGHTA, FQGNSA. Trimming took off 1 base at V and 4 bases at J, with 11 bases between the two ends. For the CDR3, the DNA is TGTGCCAGCAGCTTAGTCAAGAATTGGAATCAGCCCCAGCATTTT. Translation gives CASSLVKNWNQPQHF. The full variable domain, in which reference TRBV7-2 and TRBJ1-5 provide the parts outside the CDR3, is GAGVSQSPSNKVTEKGKDVELRCDPISGHTALYWYRQSLGQGLEFLIYFQGNSAPDKSGLPSDRFSAERTGGSVSTLTIQRTQQEDSAVYLCASSLVKNWNQPQHFGDGTRLSIL.

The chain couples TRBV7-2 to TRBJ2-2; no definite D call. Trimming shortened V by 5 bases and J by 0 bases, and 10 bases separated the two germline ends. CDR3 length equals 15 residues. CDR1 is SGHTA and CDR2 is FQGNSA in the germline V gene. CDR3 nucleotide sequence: TGTGCCAGCAGCCCAGACTGGGCGAACACCGGGGAGCTGTTTTTT. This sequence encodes CASSPDWANTGELFF. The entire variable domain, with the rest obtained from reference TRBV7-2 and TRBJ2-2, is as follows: GAGVSQSPSNKVTEKGKDVELRCDPISGHTALYWYRQSLGQGLEFLIYFQGNSAPDKSGLPSDRFSAERTGGSVSTLTIQRTQQEDSAVYLCASSPDWANTGELFFGEGSRLTVL.